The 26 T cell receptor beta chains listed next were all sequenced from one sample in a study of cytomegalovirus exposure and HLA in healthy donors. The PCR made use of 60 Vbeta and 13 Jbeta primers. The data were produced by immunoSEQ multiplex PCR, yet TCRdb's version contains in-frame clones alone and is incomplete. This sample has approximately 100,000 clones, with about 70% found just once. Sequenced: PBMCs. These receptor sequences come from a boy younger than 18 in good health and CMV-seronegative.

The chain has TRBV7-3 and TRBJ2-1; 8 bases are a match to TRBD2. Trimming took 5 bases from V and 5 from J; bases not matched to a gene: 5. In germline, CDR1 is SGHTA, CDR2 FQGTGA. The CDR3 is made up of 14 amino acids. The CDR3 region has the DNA TGTGCCAGCAGCCCGAGCGGGAGTAACAATGAGCAGTTCTTC. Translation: CASSPSGSNNEQFF.

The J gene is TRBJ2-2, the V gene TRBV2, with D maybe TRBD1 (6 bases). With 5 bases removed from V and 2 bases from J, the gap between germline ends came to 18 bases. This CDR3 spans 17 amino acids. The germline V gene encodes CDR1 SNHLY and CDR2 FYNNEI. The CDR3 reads CASSLSFGTLNTGELFF. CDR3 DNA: TGTGCCAGCAGTCTCTCCTTTGGGACACTAAACACCGGGGAGCTGTTTTTT.

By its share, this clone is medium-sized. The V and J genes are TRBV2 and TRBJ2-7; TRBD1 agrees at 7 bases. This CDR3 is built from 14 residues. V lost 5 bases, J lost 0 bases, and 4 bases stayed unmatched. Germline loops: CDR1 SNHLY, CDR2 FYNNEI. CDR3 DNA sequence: TGTGCCAGCAGTCAACAGGGGAGCTCCTACGAGCAGTACTTC. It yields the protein CASSQQGSSYEQYF.

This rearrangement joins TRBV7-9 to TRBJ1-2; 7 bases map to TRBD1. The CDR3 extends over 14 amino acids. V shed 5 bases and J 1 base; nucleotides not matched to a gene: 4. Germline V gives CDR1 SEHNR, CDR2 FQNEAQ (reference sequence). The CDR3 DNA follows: TGTGCCAGCAGCCCAGGGACAGTTAACTATGGCTACACCTTC. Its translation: CASSPGTVNYGYTF.

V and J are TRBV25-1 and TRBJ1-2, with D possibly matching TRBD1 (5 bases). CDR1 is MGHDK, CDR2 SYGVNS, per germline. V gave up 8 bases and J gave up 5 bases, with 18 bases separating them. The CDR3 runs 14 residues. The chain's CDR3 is CASSRGKGSYGYTF. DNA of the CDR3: TGTGCCAGCTCTAGGGGTAAGGGAAGTTATGGCTACACCTTC.

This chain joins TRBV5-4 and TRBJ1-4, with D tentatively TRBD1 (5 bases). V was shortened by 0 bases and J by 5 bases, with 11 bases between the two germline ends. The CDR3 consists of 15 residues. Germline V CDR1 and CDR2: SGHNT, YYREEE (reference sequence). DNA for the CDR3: TGTGCCAGCAGCTTGGGGGTGGGGCCGAATGAAAAACTGTTTTTT. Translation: CASSLGVGPNEKLFF.

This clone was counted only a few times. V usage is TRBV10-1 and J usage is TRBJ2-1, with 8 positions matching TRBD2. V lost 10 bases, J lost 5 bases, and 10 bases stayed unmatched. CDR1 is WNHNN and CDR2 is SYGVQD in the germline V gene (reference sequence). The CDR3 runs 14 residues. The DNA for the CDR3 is TGCGCCACCCAGCGGGAGAGGGGAGACAATGAGCAGTTCTTC. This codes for CATQRERGDNEQFF.

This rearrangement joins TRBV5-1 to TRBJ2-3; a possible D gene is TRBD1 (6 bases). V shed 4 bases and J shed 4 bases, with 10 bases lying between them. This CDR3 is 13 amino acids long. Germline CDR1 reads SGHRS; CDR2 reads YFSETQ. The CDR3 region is CASSEGQPDTQYF. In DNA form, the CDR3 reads TGCGCCAGCAGCGAAGGACAGCCAGATACGCAGTATTTT. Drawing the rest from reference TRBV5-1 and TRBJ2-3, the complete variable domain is KAGVTQTPRYLIKTRGQQVTLSCSPISGHRSVSWYQQTPGQGLQFLFEYFSETQRNKGNFPGRFSGRQFSNSRSEMNVSTLELGDSALYLCASSEGQPDTQYFGPGTRLTVL.

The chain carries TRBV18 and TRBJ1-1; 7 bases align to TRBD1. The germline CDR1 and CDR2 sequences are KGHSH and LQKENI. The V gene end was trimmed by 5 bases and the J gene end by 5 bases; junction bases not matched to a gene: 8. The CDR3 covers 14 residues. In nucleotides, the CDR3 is TGTGCCAGCTCAGACAGGGTGGATCGGACTGAAGCTTTCTTT. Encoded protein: CASSDRVDRTEAFF.

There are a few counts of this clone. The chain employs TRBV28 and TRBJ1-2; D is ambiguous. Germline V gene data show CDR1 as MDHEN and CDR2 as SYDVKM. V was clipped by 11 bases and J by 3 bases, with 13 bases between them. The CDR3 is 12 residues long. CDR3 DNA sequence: TGTGCCGGAAATTCAGGCCACTATGGCTACACCTTC. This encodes CAGNSGHYGYTF.

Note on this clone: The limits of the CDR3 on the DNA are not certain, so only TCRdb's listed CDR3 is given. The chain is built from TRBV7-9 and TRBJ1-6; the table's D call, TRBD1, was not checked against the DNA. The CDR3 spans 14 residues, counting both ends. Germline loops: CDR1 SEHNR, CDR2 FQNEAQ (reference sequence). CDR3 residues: CASSFGQGNSPLHF.

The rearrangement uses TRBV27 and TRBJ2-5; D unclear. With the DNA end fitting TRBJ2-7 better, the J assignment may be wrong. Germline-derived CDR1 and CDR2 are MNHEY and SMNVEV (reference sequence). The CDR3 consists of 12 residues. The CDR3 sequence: CASSRSSYEQYF. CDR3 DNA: TGTGCCAGCAGTCGGAGCTCCTACGAGCAGTACTTC.

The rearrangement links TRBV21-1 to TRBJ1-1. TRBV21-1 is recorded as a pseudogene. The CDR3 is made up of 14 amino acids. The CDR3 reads CASSNGGPNTEAFF. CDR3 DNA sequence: TGTGCCAGCAGCAACGGGGGTCCGAACACTGAAGCTTTCTTT.

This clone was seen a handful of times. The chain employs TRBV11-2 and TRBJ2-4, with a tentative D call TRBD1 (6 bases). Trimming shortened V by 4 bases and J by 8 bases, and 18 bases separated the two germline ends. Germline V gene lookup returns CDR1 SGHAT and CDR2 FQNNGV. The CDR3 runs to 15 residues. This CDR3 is CASSSAPGATYIQYF. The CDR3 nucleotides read TGTGCCAGCAGCTCGGCGCCAGGGGCTACCTACATTCAGTACTTC.

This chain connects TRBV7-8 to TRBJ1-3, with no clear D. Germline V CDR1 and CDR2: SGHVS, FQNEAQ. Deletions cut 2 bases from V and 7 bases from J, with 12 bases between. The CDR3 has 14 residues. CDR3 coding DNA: TGTGCCAGCAGCTTAACGTCGTGGAGTAACACCATATATTTT. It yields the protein CASSLTSWSNTIYF.

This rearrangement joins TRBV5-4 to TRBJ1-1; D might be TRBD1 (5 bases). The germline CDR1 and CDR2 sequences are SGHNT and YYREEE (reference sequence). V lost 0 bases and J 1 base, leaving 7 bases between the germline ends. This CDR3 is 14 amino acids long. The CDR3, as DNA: TGTGCCAGCAGCTTGGAGGGGCGGAACACTGAAGCTTTCTTT. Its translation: CASSLEGRNTEAFF.

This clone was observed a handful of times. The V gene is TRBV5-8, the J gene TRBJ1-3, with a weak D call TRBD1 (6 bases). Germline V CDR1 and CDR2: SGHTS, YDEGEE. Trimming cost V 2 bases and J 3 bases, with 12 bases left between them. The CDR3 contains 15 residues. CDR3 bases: TGTGCCAGCAGCTTTGTTGGGGGCGGTGGAAACACCATATATTTT. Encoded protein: CASSFVGGGGNTIYF.

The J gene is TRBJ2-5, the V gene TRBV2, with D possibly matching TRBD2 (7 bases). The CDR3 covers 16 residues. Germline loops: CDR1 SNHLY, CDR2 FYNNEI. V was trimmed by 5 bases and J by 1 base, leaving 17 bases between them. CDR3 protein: CASSKGGAGLQETQYF. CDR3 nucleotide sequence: TGTGCCAGCAGTAAGGGGGGGGCAGGCCTCCAAGAGACCCAGTACTTC.

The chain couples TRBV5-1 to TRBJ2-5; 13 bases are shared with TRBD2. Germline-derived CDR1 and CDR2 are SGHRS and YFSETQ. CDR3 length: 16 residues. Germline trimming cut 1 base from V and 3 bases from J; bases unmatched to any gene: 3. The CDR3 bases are TGCGCCAGCAGCTTGTTGGGACTAGCGGGAAAAGAGACCCAGTACTTC. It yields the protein CASSLLGLAGKETQYF.

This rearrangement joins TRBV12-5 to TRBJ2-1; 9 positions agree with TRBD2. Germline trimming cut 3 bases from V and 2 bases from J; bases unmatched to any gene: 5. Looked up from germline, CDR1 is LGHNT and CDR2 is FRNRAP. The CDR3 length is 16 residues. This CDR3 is CASGFSLAGAYNEQFF. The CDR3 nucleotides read TGTGCTAGTGGTTTCTCACTAGCGGGCGCCTACAATGAGCAGTTCTTC.

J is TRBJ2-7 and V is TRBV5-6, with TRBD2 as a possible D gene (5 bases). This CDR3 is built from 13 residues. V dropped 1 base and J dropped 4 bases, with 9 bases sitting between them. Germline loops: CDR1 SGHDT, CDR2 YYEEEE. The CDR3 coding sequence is TGTGCCAGCAGCTTGCGGGGTTCGTACGAGCAGTACTTC. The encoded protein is CASSLRGSYEQYF.

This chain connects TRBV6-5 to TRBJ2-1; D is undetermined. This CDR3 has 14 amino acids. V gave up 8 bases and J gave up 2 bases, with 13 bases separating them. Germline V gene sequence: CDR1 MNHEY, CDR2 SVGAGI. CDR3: CASQPGQAYNEQFF. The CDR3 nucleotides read TGTGCCAGCCAACCAGGTCAGGCCTACAATGAGCAGTTCTTC.

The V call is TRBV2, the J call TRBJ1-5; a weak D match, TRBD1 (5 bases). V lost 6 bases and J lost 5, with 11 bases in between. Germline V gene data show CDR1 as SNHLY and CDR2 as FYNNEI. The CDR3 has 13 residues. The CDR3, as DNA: TGTGCCAGCAGGACAGCCTATGATCAGCCCCAGCATTTT. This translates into CASRTAYDQPQHF.

The CDR3 reads CASSRGNNEQFF. The CDR3 bases are TGTGCCAGCAGCCGCGGCAACAATGAGCAGTTCTTC. This chain connects TRBV6-5 to TRBJ2-1, with D unresolved. This CDR3 spans 12 amino acids. The ends were cut back, 6 bases at V and 5 bases at J, with 8 bases in the middle. Germline V gives CDR1 MNHEY, CDR2 SVGAGI.

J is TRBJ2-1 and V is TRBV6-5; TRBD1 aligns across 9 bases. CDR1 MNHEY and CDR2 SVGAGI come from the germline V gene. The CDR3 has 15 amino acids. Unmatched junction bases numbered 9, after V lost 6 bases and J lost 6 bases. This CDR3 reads CASSQGQGWGNEQFF. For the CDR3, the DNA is TGTGCCAGCAGCCAGGGACAGGGTTGGGGCAATGAGCAGTTCTTC.

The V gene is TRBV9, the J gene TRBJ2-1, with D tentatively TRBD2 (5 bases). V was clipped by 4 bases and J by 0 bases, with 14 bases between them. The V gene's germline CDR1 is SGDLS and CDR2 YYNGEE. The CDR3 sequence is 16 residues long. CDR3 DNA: TGTGCCAGCAGCTCTCTAGCTGCTAGCTCCTACAATGAGCAGTTCTTC. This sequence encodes CASSSLAASSYNEQFF.